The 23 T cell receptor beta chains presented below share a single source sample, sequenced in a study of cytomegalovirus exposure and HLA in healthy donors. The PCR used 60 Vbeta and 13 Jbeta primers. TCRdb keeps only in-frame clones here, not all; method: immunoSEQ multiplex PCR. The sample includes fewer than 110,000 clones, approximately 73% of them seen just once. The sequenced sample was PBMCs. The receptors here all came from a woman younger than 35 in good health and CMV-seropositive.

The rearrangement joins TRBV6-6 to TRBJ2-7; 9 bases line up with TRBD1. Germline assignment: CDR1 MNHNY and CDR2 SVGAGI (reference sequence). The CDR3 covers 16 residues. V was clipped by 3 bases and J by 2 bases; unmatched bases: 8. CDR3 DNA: TGTGCCAGCAGTTATAGTCGACAGGGGGTCCCCTACGAGCAGTACTTC. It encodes CASSYSRQGVPYEQYF.

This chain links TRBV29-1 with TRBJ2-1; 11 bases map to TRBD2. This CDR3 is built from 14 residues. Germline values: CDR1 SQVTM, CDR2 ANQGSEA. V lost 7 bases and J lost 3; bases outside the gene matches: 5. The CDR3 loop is CSARLAGFYNEQFF. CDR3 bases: TGCAGCGCCAGACTAGCGGGGTTCTACAATGAGCAGTTCTTC.

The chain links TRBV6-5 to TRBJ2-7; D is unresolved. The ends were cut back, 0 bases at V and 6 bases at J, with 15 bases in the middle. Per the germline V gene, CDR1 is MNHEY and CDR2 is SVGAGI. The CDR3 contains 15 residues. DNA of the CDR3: TGTGCCAGCAGTTACTCGTCGGTAGCTTCTGGCGAGCAGTACTTC. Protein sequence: CASSYSSVASGEQYF.

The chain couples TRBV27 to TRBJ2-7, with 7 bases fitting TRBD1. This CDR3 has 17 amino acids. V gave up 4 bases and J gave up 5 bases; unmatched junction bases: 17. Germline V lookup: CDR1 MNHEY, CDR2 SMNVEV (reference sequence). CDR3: CASSYKGAGGIGNEQYF. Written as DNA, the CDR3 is TGTGCCAGCAGTTATAAAGGAGCAGGGGGTATTGGCAACGAGCAGTACTTC.

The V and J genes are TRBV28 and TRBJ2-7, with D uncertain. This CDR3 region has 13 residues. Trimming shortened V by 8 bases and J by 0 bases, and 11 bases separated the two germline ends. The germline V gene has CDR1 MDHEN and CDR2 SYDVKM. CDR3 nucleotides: TGTGCCAGCCTACAGTTCTCCTCCTACGAGCAGTACTTC. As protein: CASLQFSSYEQYF.

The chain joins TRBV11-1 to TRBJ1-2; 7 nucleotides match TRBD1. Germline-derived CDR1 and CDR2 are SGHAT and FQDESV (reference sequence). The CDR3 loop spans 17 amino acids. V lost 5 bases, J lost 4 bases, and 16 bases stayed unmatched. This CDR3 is CASSLSTGTVIFYGYTF. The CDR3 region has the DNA TGTGCCAGCAGCCTGTCCACCGGGACAGTAATTTTCTATGGCTACACCTTC.

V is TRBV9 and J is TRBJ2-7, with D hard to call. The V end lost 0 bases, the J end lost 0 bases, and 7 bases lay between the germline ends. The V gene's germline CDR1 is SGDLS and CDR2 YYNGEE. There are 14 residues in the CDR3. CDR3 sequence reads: CASSVAPSSYEQYF. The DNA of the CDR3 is TGTGCCAGCAGCGTAGCGCCTAGCTCCTACGAGCAGTACTTC.

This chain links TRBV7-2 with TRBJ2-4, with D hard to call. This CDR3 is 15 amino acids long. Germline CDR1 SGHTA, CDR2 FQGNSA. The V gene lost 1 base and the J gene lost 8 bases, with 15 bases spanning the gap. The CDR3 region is CASSLERLTNHIQYF. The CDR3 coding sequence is TGTGCCAGCAGCTTAGAGAGGTTAACAAATCACATTCAGTACTTC.

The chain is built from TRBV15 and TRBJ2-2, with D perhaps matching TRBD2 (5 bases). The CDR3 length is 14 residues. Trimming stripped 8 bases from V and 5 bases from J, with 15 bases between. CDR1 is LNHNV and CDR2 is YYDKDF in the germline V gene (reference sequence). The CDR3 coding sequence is TGTGCCACCCGAGGGTGGACGGGGACCGGGGAGCTGTTTTTT. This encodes CATRGWTGTGELFF.

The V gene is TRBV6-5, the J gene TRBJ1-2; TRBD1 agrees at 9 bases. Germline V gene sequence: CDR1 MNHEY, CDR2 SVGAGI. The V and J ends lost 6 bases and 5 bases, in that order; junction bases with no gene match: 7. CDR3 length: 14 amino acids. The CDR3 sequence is CASRADRGWYGYTF. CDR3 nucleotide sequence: TGTGCCAGCAGGGCCGACAGGGGGTGGTATGGCTACACCTTC.

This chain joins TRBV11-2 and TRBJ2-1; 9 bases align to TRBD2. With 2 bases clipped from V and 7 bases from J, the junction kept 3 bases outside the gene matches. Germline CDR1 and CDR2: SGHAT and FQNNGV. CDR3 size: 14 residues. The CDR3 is CASSLLAGRNEQFF. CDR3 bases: TGTGCCAGCAGCTTACTAGCGGGACGTAATGAGCAGTTCTTC.

The CDR3 is CSVVPSGNTIYF. The CDR3 DNA reads TGCAGCGTTGTCCCTTCTGGAAACACCATATATTTT. The chain employs TRBV29-1 and TRBJ1-3; D not certain. Trimming removed 4 bases from V and 1 base from J, with 5 bases in between. CDR3 length: 12 residues. The germline CDR1 and CDR2 sequences are SQVTM and ANQGSEA. Based on the CDR3 plus reference TRBV29-1 and TRBJ1-3, the full variable domain is SAVISQKPSRDICQRGTSLTIQCQVDSQVTMMFWYRQQPGQSLTLIATANQGSEATYESGFVIDKFPISRPNLTFSTLTVSNMSPEDSSIYLCSVVPSGNTIYFGEGSWLTVV.

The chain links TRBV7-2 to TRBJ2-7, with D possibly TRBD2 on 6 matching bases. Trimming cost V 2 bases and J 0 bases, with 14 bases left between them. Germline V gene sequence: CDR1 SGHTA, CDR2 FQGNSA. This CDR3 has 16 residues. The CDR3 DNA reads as TGTGCCAGCAGCTTACTACTACGGGGGTACTCCTACGAGCAGTACTTC. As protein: CASSLLLRGYSYEQYF.

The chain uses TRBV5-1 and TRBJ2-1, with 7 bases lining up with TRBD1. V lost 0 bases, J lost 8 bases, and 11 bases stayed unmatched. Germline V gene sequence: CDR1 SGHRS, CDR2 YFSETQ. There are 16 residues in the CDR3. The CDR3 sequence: CASSLEGQPLGYEQFF. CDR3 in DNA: TGCGCCAGCAGCTTGGAGGGACAGCCGCTGGGGTATGAGCAGTTCTTC. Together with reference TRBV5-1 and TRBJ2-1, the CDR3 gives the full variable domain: KAGVTQTPRYLIKTRGQQVTLSCSPISGHRSVSWYQQTPGQGLQFLFEYFSETQRNKGNFPGRFSGRQFSNSRSEMNVSTLELGDSALYLCASSLEGQPLGYEQFFGPGTRLTVL.

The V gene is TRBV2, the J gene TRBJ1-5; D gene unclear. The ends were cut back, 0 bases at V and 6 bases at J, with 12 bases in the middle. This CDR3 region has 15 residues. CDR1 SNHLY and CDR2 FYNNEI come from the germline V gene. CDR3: CASSEAGRVGQPQHF. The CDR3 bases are TGTGCCAGCAGTGAAGCGGGGAGGGTTGGTCAGCCCCAGCATTTT.

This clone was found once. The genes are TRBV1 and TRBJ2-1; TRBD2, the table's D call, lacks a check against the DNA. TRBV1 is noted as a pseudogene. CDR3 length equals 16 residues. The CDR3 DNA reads TGCACCAGCAGGGTTCTACTAGCGGGAGCATACAATGAGCAGTTCTTC. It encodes CTSRVLLAGAYNEQFF.

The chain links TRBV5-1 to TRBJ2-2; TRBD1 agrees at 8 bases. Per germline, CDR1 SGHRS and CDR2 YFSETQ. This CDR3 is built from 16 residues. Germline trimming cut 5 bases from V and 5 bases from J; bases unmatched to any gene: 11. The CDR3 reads CASRRGRGPATGELFF. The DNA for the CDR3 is TGCGCCAGCAGAAGGGGCAGGGGGCCCGCGACCGGGGAGCTGTTTTTT.

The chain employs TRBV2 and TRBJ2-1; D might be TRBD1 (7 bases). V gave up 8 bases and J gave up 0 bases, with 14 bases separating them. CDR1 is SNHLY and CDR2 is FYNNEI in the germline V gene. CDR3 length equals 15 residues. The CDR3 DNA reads TGTGCCAGCTCGACAGGGACTCTCTCCTACAATGAGCAGTTCTTC. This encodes CASSTGTLSYNEQFF.

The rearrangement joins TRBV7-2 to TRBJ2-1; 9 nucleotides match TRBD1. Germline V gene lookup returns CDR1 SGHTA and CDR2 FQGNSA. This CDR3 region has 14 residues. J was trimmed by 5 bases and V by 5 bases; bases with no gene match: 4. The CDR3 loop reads CASSRDRGNNEQFF. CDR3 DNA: TGTGCCAGCAGCAGAGACAGGGGGAACAATGAGCAGTTCTTC.

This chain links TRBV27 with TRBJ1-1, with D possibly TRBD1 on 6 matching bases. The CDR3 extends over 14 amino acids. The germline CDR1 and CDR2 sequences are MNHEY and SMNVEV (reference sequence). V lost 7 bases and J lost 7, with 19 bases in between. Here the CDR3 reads CASTPSGGRLEAFF. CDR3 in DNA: TGTGCCAGCACCCCGTCGGGGGGGCGACTTGAAGCTTTCTTT.

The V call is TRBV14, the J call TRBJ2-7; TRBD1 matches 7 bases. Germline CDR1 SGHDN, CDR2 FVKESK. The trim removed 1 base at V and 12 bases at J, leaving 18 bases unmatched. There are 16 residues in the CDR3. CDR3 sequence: CASSQAIGQVVGLRYF. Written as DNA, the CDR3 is TGTGCCAGCAGCCAAGCTATAGGACAGGTCGTCGGGTTGCGGTACTTC.

The CDR3 loop is CASSVDLSTDTQYF. The CDR3 nucleotides read TGTGCCAGCAGCGTAGATCTAAGCACAGATACGCAGTATTTT. V gene TRBV9 combines with J gene TRBJ2-3; no reliable D call. There are 14 residues in the CDR3. Trimming shortened V by 0 bases and J by 0 bases, and 5 bases separated the two germline ends. In germline, CDR1 is SGDLS, CDR2 YYNGEE. The complete variable domain, with remaining parts taken from reference TRBV9 and TRBJ2-3, reads DSGVTQTPKHLITATGQRVTLRCSPRSGDLSVYWYQQSLDQGLQFLIQYYNGEERAKGNILERFSAQQFPDLHSELNLSSLELGDSALYFCASSVDLSTDTQYFGPGTRLTVL.

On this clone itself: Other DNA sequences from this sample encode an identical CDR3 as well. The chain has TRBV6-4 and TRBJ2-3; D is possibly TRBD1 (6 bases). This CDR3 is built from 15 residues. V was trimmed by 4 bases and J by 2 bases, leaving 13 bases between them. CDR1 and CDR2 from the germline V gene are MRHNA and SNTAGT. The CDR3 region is CASSATGSSTDTQYF. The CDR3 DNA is TGTGCCAGCAGTGCCACAGGGTCTTCCACAGATACGCAGTATTTT.